The 21 T cell receptor beta chains below come from one sample, sequenced in a study of shared clonotypes between healthy human individuals. This table comes from immunoSEQ multiplex PCR, and its TCRdb copy is limited to in-frame clones, with some not included. In the table there are approximately 470,000 clones, around 73% of which are singletons. The sample was PBMCs. Receptors originate from a woman in her thirties or forties in good health. Some clones in this sample may be carry-over from other donors' samples.

With regard to this clone: Different DNA sequences within this sample yield the same CDR3. The rearrangement links TRBV7-2 to TRBJ2-5; D is undetermined. This CDR3 has 13 residues. Trimming pared 1 base from V and 3 bases from J, leaving 6 bases between. Germline CDR1 is SGHTA and CDR2 is FQGNSA. Here the CDR3 DNA reads TGTGCCAGCAGCTTAGAAAGGGAAGAGACCCAGTACTTC. As protein: CASSLEREETQYF.

DNA of the CDR3: TGTGCCAGCAGTGAAACCAGCGGGAACAGCAATGAGCAGTTCTTC. The encoded protein is CASSETSGNSNEQFF. V usage is TRBV2 and J usage is TRBJ2-1; 7 bases agree with TRBD2. Per germline, CDR1 SNHLY and CDR2 FYNNEI. With V trimmed by 2 bases and J by 6 bases, 7 bases remained unmatched. The CDR3 extends over 15 amino acids. Drawing the rest from reference TRBV2 and TRBJ2-1, the complete variable domain is EPEVTQTPSHQVTQMGQEVILRCVPISNHLYFYWYRQILGQKVEFLVSFYNNEISEKSEIFDDQFSVERPDGSNFTLKIRSTKLEDSAMYFCASSETSGNSNEQFFGPGTRLTVL.

V gene TRBV2 combines with J gene TRBJ2-2, with TRBD2 identical over 12 bases. CDR1 SNHLY and CDR2 FYNNEI come from the germline V gene. The CDR3 consists of 16 residues. V dropped 4 bases and J dropped 5; count of bases not matched to a gene: 5. In DNA, the CDR3 is TGTGCCAGCAGTGCGACTAGCGGGAGAACTACCGGGGAGCTGTTTTTT. It is translated as CASSATSGRTTGELFF.

The chain joins TRBV30 to TRBJ2-2, with D tentatively TRBD1 or TRBD2 (6 bases each). Germline CDR1 reads GTSNPN; CDR2 reads SVGIG (reference sequence). The CDR3 runs 13 residues. V dropped 2 bases and J dropped 7 bases, with 11 bases sitting between them. CDR3 nucleotide sequence: TGTGCCTGGAGTAGGGGGGCTGACGGGGAGCTGTTTTTT. This encodes CAWSRGADGELFF.

This clone was seen many times. This chain uses TRBV6-5 with TRBJ2-1; 7 bases line up with TRBD2. This CDR3 region has 16 residues. The V segment lost 4 bases and the J segment 2 bases; nucleotides outside the gene matches: 8. CDR1 MNHEY and CDR2 SVGAGI come from the germline V gene. This CDR3 is CASSSGAGSAYNEQFF. As DNA, the CDR3 is TGTGCCAGCAGTTCCGGAGCGGGAAGCGCCTACAATGAGCAGTTCTTC.

The rearrangement links TRBV7-3 to TRBJ2-5; D may match TRBD1 or TRBD2 (5 bases each). V gave up 2 bases and J gave up 4 bases, with 14 bases separating them. Germline values: CDR1 SGHTA, CDR2 FQGTGA. This CDR3 has 15 amino acids. CDR3 sequence (DNA): TGTGCCAGCAGCTTATGGGCAGGGACCATAGAGACCCAGTACTTC. Translated, it gives CASSLWAGTIETQYF.

The gene calls are TRBV7-9 and TRBJ1-3; unclear D gene. The germline CDR1 and CDR2 sequences are SEHNR and FQNEAQ (reference sequence). This CDR3 has 15 residues. V dropped 4 bases and J dropped 0 bases, with 10 bases sitting between them. The CDR3 loop is CASSSERSSGNTIYF. CDR3 DNA: TGTGCCAGCAGCTCCGAAAGGTCCTCTGGAAACACCATATATTTT.

A note on this clone: The same CDR3 also results from other DNA sequences found in this sample. The V gene is TRBV11-3, the J gene TRBJ2-3; TRBD2 agrees at 9 bases. With V trimmed by 1 base and J by 6 bases, 2 bases remained unmatched. The CDR3 runs 14 residues. In germline, CDR1 is SGHNT, CDR2 YENEEA. This CDR3 is CASSLGGRADTQYF. The CDR3 nucleotides are TGTGCCAGCAGCTTAGGCGGGAGGGCCGATACGCAGTATTTT.

This rearrangement joins TRBV6-1 to TRBJ2-1, with 14 bases fitting TRBD2. V lost 4 bases and J lost 9; bases outside the gene matches: 5. The germline V gene encodes CDR1 MNHNS and CDR2 SASEGT. The CDR3 contains 15 residues. The CDR3 DNA is TGTGCCAGCAGTGGACTAGCGGGAGGGCGAGTTGAGCAGTTCTTC. Its translation is CASSGLAGGRVEQFF.

The rearrangement uses TRBV27 and TRBJ1-5, with D hard to call. The CDR3 has 13 residues. From germline, CDR1 is MNHEY and CDR2 SMNVEV (reference sequence). V was pared by 5 bases and J by 4 bases, with 9 bases between. CDR3 DNA sequence: TGTGCCAGCAGTCCCGGGCGTAATCAGCCCCAGCATTTT. Amino acids: CASSPGRNQPQHF.

The chain recombines TRBV5-1 with TRBJ2-2, with D perhaps matching TRBD2 (6 bases). The germline CDR1 and CDR2 sequences are SGHRS and YFSETQ. This CDR3 contains 16 residues. V gave up 0 bases and J gave up 4 bases, with 13 bases separating them. The CDR3: CASSLGAGSFTGELFF. The CDR3 DNA follows: TGCGCCAGCAGCTTGGGCGCGGGATCCTTCACCGGGGAGCTGTTTTTT.

The genes are TRBV6-5 and TRBJ2-7; no clear D. This CDR3 has 14 residues. Deletions cut 2 bases from V and 2 bases from J, with 10 bases between. Germline CDR1 is MNHEY and CDR2 is SVGAGI. CDR3 in DNA: TGTGCCAGCAGTTACGAACGTGGAACCTACGAGCAGTACTTC. Amino acids: CASSYERGTYEQYF.

The gene calls are TRBV2 and TRBJ1-2; weak D call: TRBD1 (6 bases). The germline V gene encodes CDR1 SNHLY and CDR2 FYNNEI. This CDR3 contains 15 residues. Trimming cost V 2 bases and J 3 bases, with 13 bases left between them. The CDR3 DNA follows: TGTGCCAGCAGTGAAAAGGCAGGGGAAGACTATGGCTACACCTTC. This encodes CASSEKAGEDYGYTF.

This clone has only one observation. This chain joins TRBV25-1 and TRBJ2-3; D is perhaps TRBD1 (5 bases). The germline V gene encodes CDR1 MGHDK and CDR2 SYGVNS. CDR3 size: 14 residues. V was cut by 7 bases and J by 2 bases, with 13 bases left in between. The CDR3 coding sequence is TGTGCCAGCACAGGGTTTCCAAACACAGATACGCAGTATTTT. Translation gives CASTGFPNTDTQYF.

This clone came up a few times. V gene TRBV28 combines with J gene TRBJ2-5; weak D call: TRBD2 (5 bases). The length of the CDR3 is 14 residues. The V end was cut by 3 bases, the J end by 7 bases, with 15 bases between. Germline CDR1 and CDR2: MDHEN and SYDVKM. The CDR3 protein is CASSFRRVRWTQYF. The CDR3 DNA reads as TGTGCCAGCAGTTTTCGGCGGGTCAGGTGGACCCAGTACTTC.

The J gene is TRBJ1-4, the V gene TRBV30; D is undetermined. The V and J ends lost 0 bases and 16 bases respectively, with 18 bases between them. The germline V gene has CDR1 GTSNPN and CDR2 SVGIG (reference sequence). CDR3 length: 13 residues. In DNA, the CDR3 is TGTGCCTGGAGTGTAAAGCCCCTGAAAAGTCGGTTTTTT. Encoded protein: CAWSVKPLKSRFF.

This clone was detected once. The chain has TRBV6-5 and TRBJ1-1; D not resolved. With 6 bases removed from V and 3 bases from J, the gap between germline ends came to 14 bases. This CDR3 comprises 14 residues. Germline CDR1 MNHEY, CDR2 SVGAGI. CDR3 DNA: TGTGCCAGCAGCCATCGTGGAGTAGACACTGAAGCTTTCTTT. Its translation: CASSHRGVDTEAFF.

This clone was recorded once. The gene calls are TRBV4-1 and TRBJ2-1; a possible D gene is TRBD1 (8 bases). CDR1 MGHRA and CDR2 YSYEKL come from the germline V gene. Trimming left V 2 bases short and J 14 bases short, with 22 bases between. The CDR3 length is 15 residues. This CDR3 is CASSQLDREGNGEFF. For the CDR3, the DNA is TGCGCCAGCAGCCAATTGGACAGGGAGGGGAATGGTGAGTTCTTC.

Note on this clone: A read error is likely here: a far larger clone is one base away. The rearrangement joins TRBV6-1 to TRBJ2-7; D may be TRBD2 (6 bases). Looked up from germline, CDR1 is MNHNS and CDR2 is SASEGT. CDR3 length: 15 amino acids. The DNA of the CDR3 is TGTGCCAGCGGTGAAGCGGAGGAGGGGTCCTACGAGCAGTACTTC. This sequence encodes CASGEAEEGSYEQYF.

The V and J genes are TRBV27 and TRBJ1-1, with a possible D match to TRBD1 (6 bases). In germline, CDR1 is MNHEY, CDR2 SMNVEV (reference sequence). The CDR3 has 12 amino acids. V was cut by 3 bases and J by 7 bases, with 9 bases left in between. The CDR3 bases are TGTGCCAGCAGTTTCTCACAGGGTGAAGCTTTCTTT. Residues: CASSFSQGEAFF.

This chain connects TRBV11-2 to TRBJ2-5; D might be TRBD1 (6 bases). Per the germline V gene, CDR1 is SGHAT and CDR2 is FQNNGV. The CDR3 spans 14 residues. With 1 base removed from V and 4 bases from J, the gap between germline ends came to 10 bases. CDR3 nucleotides: TGTGCCAGCAGCTTAGCCCAGGGGCGAGAGACCCAGTACTTC. It specifies CASSLAQGRETQYF.